This TCR beta chain was sequenced for a study of shared clonotypes between healthy human individuals. In germline, CDR1 is ENHRY, CDR2 SYGVKD. The CDR3 is made up of 13 amino acids. The V gene lost 3 bases and the J gene lost 4 bases, with 8 bases spanning the gap. Profiling relied on immunoSEQ multiplex PCR, and the TCRdb table lists in-frame clones only, not all of them. Of about 470,000 clones listed, 75% to 85% are singletons. V and J are TRBV10-3 and TRBJ2-3, with D possibly TRBD2 on 6 matching bases. The TCR comes from a woman between 40 and 55 years old in good health. Some clones in this sample may be carry-over from other donors' samples. The sequencing sample was made of PBMCs. This CDR3 is CAISDRESDTQYF. The DNA of the CDR3 is TGTGCCATCAGTGACCGGGAGTCAGATACGCAGTATTTT.